These T cell receptor beta chains were read from a single sample in a study of early T cells in non-severe SARS-CoV-2 infection. TCRdb ran MiXCR on the 5' RACE reads and lists one entry per CDR3 protein. The table shows under 35,000 distinct CDR3 sequences, with 4.6% occurring only once. Sequenced material: whole blood. These receptors were taken from an adult who was a healthcare worker with PCR-confirmed SARS-CoV-2 infection or an uninfected control (not recorded which). The CDR3 runs from the conserved cysteine through the conserved F or W. The order of the fields is V gene, clone size, D gene, J gene, CDR3 DNA, CDR3 protein. A D gene is named only where the DNA matches it firmly. Clone sizes are given selectively: once, few, many, or a class where the clone is expanded.

V gene: TRBV20-1; clone size: -; D gene: -; J gene: TRBJ1-1; CDR3 DNA: TGCAGTGCTCCCGACAGAGTATTGAACACTGAAGCTTTCTTT; CDR3 protein: CSAPDRVLNTEAFF
V gene: TRBV20-1; clone size: many; D gene: TRBD1; J gene: TRBJ2-2; CDR3 DNA: TGCAGTGCCTCTAGACAGGGTGTCACCGGGGAGCTGTTTTTT; CDR3 protein: CSASRQGVTGELFF
V gene: TRBV9; clone size: many; D gene: -; J gene: TRBJ2-5; CDR3 DNA: TGTGCCAGCAGCGTAGGGGGCTCCGACCTCCAAGAGACCCAGTACTTC; CDR3 protein: CASSVGGSDLQETQYF
V gene: TRBV5-6; clone size: many; D gene: -; J gene: TRBJ2-1; CDR3 DNA: TGTGCCAGCAGCTTCTATTTGGGGGTATTGGATGAGCAGTTCTTC; CDR3 protein: CASSFYLGVLDEQFF
V gene: TRBV7-9; clone size: -; D gene: -; J gene: TRBJ2-3; CDR3 DNA: TGTGCCAGCAGCTACCACCGTAGAACTACAGATACGCAGTATTTT; CDR3 protein: CASSYHRRTTDTQYF
V gene: TRBV5-1; clone size: many; D gene: TRBD2; J gene: TRBJ2-7; CDR3 DNA: TGCGCCAGCAGCTTGTTCACTAGCGGGAGGCCGGGGGAGCAGTACTTC; CDR3 protein: CASSLFTSGRPGEQYF
V gene: TRBV20-1; clone size: many; D gene: -; J gene: TRBJ2-7; CDR3 DNA: TGCAGTGCTGCCCTAGAGTACGAGCAGTACTTC; CDR3 protein: CSAALEYEQYF
V gene: TRBV10-2; clone size: many; D gene: -; J gene: TRBJ1-4; CDR3 DNA: TGCGCCAGCAGTGACCCGGCGGAAAAACTGTTTTTT; CDR3 protein: CASSDPAEKLFF
V gene: TRBV7-2; clone size: many; D gene: -; J gene: TRBJ1-5; CDR3 DNA: TGTGCCAGCAGCTTTTCAGGGAGGGGCAATCAGCCCCAGCATTTT; CDR3 protein: CASSFSGRGNQPQHF
V gene: TRBV5-1; clone size: many; D gene: -; J gene: TRBJ2-5; CDR3 DNA: TGCGCCAGCAGCTTGGAAGGGAATGGGGAGACCCAGTACTTC; CDR3 protein: CASSLEGNGETQYF
V gene: TRBV10-2; clone size: many; D gene: -; J gene: TRBJ1-1; CDR3 DNA: TGCGCCAGCAGTGAGTATGGCGGGGCCACAGGGACTGAAGCTTTCTTT; CDR3 protein: CASSEYGGATGTEAFF
V gene: TRBV20-1; clone size: many; D gene: TRBD2; J gene: TRBJ2-1; CDR3 DNA: TGCAGTGCTGGGGATAGCGGGAGGCTTTCCTACAATGAGCAGTTCTTC; CDR3 protein: CSAGDSGRLSYNEQFF
V gene: TRBV3-1; clone size: many; D gene: -; J gene: TRBJ1-2; CDR3 DNA: TGTGCCAGCAGCCCGAGAGGAAGGAATGGCTACACCTTC; CDR3 protein: CASSPRGRNGYTF
V gene: TRBV28; clone size: many; D gene: TRBD2; J gene: TRBJ2-1; CDR3 DNA: TGTGCCAGCAGTTTACCAACTAGCGGGGCCCCCTACAATGAGCAGTTCTTC; CDR3 protein: CASSLPTSGAPYNEQFF